This TCR beta chain was captured by sequencing in a study of blood T cell repertoires in COVID-19. Study details: COVID-19 samples from acute and convalescent phases originated in the United States, Italy and Spain. The cDNA or gDNA used as material had been derived from T cells, B-cell-depleted T cells, or PBMCs.

Authors' processing steps: Counts of nucleated cells, estimated from reference gene primer amplification, were obtained. Clones were read by immunoSEQ multiplex PCR, and TCRdb kept only the in-frame ones, dropping some. The DNA was the basis for D and trimming; V, J and clone size are from that table. Counted here are some 56,000 clones, around 86% occurring once; the ten biggest clones make up approximately 25%. CDR1 is SGHVS, CDR2 FQNEAQ, per germline. There are 15 residues in the CDR3. The V segment lost 4 bases and the J segment 4 bases; nucleotides outside the gene matches: 8. The sequence came from a woman of 80 years or more with acute or convalescent COVID-19. The V and J genes are TRBV7-8 and TRBJ1-1; 8 positions match TRBD1. The sequencing sample was made of peripheral blood. CDR3 nucleotides: TGTGCCAGCAGCTCGCAGGGGGCAGGCGTCACTGAAGCTTTCTTT. Its translation: CASSSQGAGVTEAFF.